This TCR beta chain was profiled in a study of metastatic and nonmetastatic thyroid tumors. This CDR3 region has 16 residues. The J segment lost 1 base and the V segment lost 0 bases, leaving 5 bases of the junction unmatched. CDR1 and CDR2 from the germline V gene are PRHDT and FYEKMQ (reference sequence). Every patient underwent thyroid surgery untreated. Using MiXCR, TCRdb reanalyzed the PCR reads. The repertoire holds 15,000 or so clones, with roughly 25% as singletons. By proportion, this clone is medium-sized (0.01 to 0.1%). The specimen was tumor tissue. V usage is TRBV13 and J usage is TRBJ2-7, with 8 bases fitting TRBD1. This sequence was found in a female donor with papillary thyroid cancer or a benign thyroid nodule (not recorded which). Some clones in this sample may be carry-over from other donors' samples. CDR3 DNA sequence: TGTGCCAGCAGCTTAGGCCTGGGGACAGGTTCCTACGAGCAGTACTTC. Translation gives CASSLGLGTGSYEQYF. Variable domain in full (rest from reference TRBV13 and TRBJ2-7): AAGVIQSPRHLIKEKRETATLKCYPIPRHDTVYWYQQGPGQDPQFLISFYEKMQSDKGSIPDRFSAQQFSDYHSELNMSSLELGDSALYFCASSLGLGTGSYEQYFGPGTRLTVT.